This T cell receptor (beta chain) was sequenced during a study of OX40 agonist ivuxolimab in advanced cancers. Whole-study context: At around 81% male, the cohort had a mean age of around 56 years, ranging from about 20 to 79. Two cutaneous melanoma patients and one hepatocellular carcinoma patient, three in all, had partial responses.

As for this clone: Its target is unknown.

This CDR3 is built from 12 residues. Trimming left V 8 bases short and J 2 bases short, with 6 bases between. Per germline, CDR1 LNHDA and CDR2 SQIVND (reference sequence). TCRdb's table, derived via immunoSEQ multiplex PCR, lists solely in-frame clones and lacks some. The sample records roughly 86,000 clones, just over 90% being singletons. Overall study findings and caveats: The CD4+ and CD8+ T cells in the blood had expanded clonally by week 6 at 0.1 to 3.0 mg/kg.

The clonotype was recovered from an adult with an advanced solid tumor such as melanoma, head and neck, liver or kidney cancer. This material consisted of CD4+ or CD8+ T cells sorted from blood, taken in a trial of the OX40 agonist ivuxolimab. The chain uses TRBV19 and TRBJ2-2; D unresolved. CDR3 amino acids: CASSTNTGELFF. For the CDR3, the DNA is TGTGCCAGTTCGACTAACACCGGGGAGCTGTTTTTT.